The 8 T cell receptor beta chains given below trace back to one sample, sequenced in a study of blood T cell repertoires in COVID-19. Sequenced by immunoSEQ multiplex PCR; TCRdb stores in-frame clones only, minus some. This sample carries roughly 250,000 clones, about 80% of them seen once, and the ten largest clones take roughly 9.6%. Sequencing was done on a sample of peripheral blood. Source of these receptors: a woman aged 80 or older with acute or convalescent COVID-19.

The chain combines TRBV11-3 with TRBJ2-2; D is perhaps TRBD2 (7 bases). CDR1 SGHNT and CDR2 YENEEA come from the germline V gene. CDR3 length: 16 residues. V was clipped by 4 bases and J by 0 bases, with 12 bases between them. The CDR3 sequence is CASSSRGGPNTGELFF. The CDR3 DNA reads as TGTGCCAGCAGCTCGAGGGGGGGCCCGAACACCGGGGAGCTGTTTTTT.

This clone was counted ten times or more. CDR3: CASSSTDYGYTF. The CDR3 bases are TGTGCCAGCAGTTCGACAGATTATGGCTACACCTTC. V gene TRBV6-5 combines with J gene TRBJ1-2, with a tentative D call TRBD1 (5 bases). The length of the CDR3 is 12 residues. Germline V gives CDR1 MNHEY, CDR2 SVGAGI. Trimming removed 4 bases at V and 5 bases at J, with 8 bases between.

The chain joins TRBV2 to TRBJ1-3; possibly TRBD1 for D (5 bases). Per germline, CDR1 SNHLY and CDR2 FYNNEI. V shed 1 base and J shed 6 bases, with 7 bases lying between them. This CDR3 is built from 13 residues. This CDR3 reads CASSEGRVNTIYF. The CDR3 nucleotides read TGTGCCAGCAGTGAAGGCAGGGTAAACACCATATATTTT.

This clone was found once. The chain is built from TRBV29-1 and TRBJ2-3, with D possibly TRBD1 on 6 matching bases. In germline, CDR1 is SQVTM, CDR2 ANQGSEA. The CDR3 sequence is 14 residues long. Trimming left V 4 bases short and J 3 bases short, with 14 bases between. The chain's CDR3 is CSVGRGEGTDTQYF. In nucleotides, the CDR3 is TGCAGCGTTGGCAGGGGAGAAGGAACAGATACGCAGTATTTT.

This chain links TRBV3-1 (or the pseudogene TRBV3-2) with TRBJ2-1; 7 bases align to TRBD1. Germline V gene data show CDR1 as LGHDT and CDR2 as YNNKEL (reference sequence). V lost 4 bases and J lost 4; bases outside the gene matches: 10. This CDR3 has 16 amino acids. CDR3 bases: TGTGCCAGCAGCCCTTTCCCGGGACAGAGTTACAATGAGCAGTTCTTC. Translating it yields CASSPFPGQSYNEQFF.

The chain combines TRBV30 with TRBJ1-2; D possibly corresponds to TRBD1 (5 bases). The CDR3 covers 15 residues. Trimming pared 1 base from V and 8 bases from J, leaving 20 bases between. Germline loops: CDR1 GTSNPN, CDR2 SVGIG (reference sequence). Here the CDR3 reads CAWSDQGREREGYTF. The DNA of the CDR3 is TGTGCCTGGAGTGACCAGGGTAGGGAAAGAGAAGGCTACACCTTC.

The chain links TRBV7-2 to TRBJ1-5, with D uncertain. The CDR3 runs 15 residues. Germline values: CDR1 SGHTA, CDR2 FQGNSA. V lost 1 base and J lost 6, with 13 bases in between. DNA of the CDR3: TGTGCCAGCAGCTTAGAGGGTCGGGGAGGTCAGCCCCAGCATTTT. This encodes CASSLEGRGGQPQHF.

This chain uses TRBV5-1 with TRBJ2-3; tentatively, D is TRBD2 (5 bases). Per germline, CDR1 SGHRS and CDR2 YFSETQ. Trimming took 0 bases from V and 0 from J, leaving 11 bases between them. The CDR3 sequence is 16 residues long. The CDR3 spells CASSLAPAGSTDTQYF. Here the CDR3 DNA reads TGCGCCAGCAGCTTGGCCCCCGCGGGTAGCACAGATACGCAGTATTTT.